A single sample is the source of the 9 T cell receptor beta chains below, sequenced in a study of PD-1 blockade in mismatch repair-deficient tumors. The method was immunoSEQ multiplex PCR; TCRdb's version includes in-frame clones alone and lacks a portion of them. The sample has some 120,000 clones; about 88% are singletons. The source was peripheral blood, collected 44 weeks after starting pembrolizumab. The receptor source for this set is an adult with mismatch repair-deficient cancer.

The chain joins TRBV28 to TRBJ1-2; D unclear. The CDR3 length is 14 residues. CDR1 is MDHEN and CDR2 is SYDVKM in the germline V gene. The ends were cut back, 6 bases at V and 4 bases at J, with 15 bases in the middle. CDR3 loop: CASSRGLLTYGYTF. The DNA of the CDR3 is TGTGCCAGCAGCAGAGGGTTGCTGACCTATGGCTACACCTTC.

The chain is built from TRBV4-2 and TRBJ2-7; maybe TRBD1 (6 bases). The CDR3 length is 14 residues. Germline V CDR1 and CDR2: LGHNA, YNFKEQ. The ends were cut back, 4 bases at V and 3 bases at J, with 13 bases in the middle. The CDR3 spells CASSPRDKYYEQYF. The CDR3, as DNA: TGTGCCAGCAGCCCCCGGGACAAGTACTACGAGCAGTACTTC.

This chain connects TRBV5-1 to TRBJ1-1; no reliable D call. Germline lookup yields CDR1 SGHRS and CDR2 YFSETQ. V lost 5 bases and J lost 4, with 9 bases in between. This CDR3 is 12 amino acids long. This CDR3 is CASSRSGTEAFF. CDR3 DNA sequence: TGCGCCAGCAGTCGATCGGGCACTGAAGCTTTCTTT.

The gene calls are TRBV4-1 and TRBJ1-1, with D unresolved. Germline V CDR1 and CDR2: MGHRA, YSYEKL. This CDR3 is 15 amino acids long. With 3 bases removed from V and 2 bases from J, the gap between germline ends came to 13 bases. CDR3 in DNA: TGCGCCAGCAGCCAGATACGGCTAGGAAACACTGAAGCTTTCTTT. Protein sequence: CASSQIRLGNTEAFF.

In the case of this clone: An end of the junction does not agree with germline; a read error may underlie this. The rearrangement links TRBV5-1 to TRBJ2-7, with unresolved D. Germline values: CDR1 SGHRS, CDR2 YFSETQ. The CDR3 runs to 13 residues. The CDR3 DNA reads TGTGCCAGCAGCTTGCCTAATATGTGGGAGCAGTACTTC. Translating gives CASSLPNMWEQYF.

The chain carries TRBV7-8 and TRBJ2-3, with 8 nucleotides matching TRBD2. Germline V lookup: CDR1 SGHVS, CDR2 FQNEAQ. The trim removed 5 bases at V and 3 bases at J, leaving 13 bases unmatched. The CDR3 covers 17 residues. The CDR3 nucleotides are TGTGCCAGCAGCCATCCCAGCACGGGAGGGAGGACAGATACGCAGTATTTT. Translating it yields CASSHPSTGGRTDTQYF. The full variable domain, in which reference TRBV7-8 and TRBJ2-3 provide the parts outside the CDR3, is GAGVSQSPRYKVAKRGQDVALRCDPISGHVSLFWYQQALGQGPEFLTYFQNEAQLDKSGLPSDRFFAERPEGSVSTLKIQRTQQEDSAVYLCASSHPSTGGRTDTQYFGPGTRLTVL.

V usage is TRBV5-1 and J usage is TRBJ2-2; weak D call: TRBD2 (6 bases). V lost 0 bases, J lost 0 bases, and 9 bases lay in between. The CDR3 has 16 amino acids. Looked up from germline, CDR1 is SGHRS and CDR2 is YFSETQ. CDR3 nucleotides: TGCGCCAGCAGCTTGGAGGGCGGGGCGAACACCGGGGAGCTGTTTTTT. Translating gives CASSLEGGANTGELFF.

The chain combines TRBV5-1 with TRBJ2-5; 8 positions match TRBD1. The germline CDR1 and CDR2 sequences are SGHRS and YFSETQ. The CDR3 extends over 15 amino acids. V lost 4 bases, J lost 5 bases, and 10 bases stayed unmatched. This chain's CDR3 is CASSLDRGGMETQYF. The CDR3 DNA follows: TGCGCCAGCAGCCTCGACAGGGGTGGGATGGAGACCCAGTACTTC.

The chain recombines TRBV6-6 with TRBJ1-2; D possibly corresponds to TRBD1 (5 bases). With 6 bases removed from V and 7 bases from J, the gap between germline ends came to 15 bases. Germline assignment: CDR1 MNHNY and CDR2 SVGAGI (reference sequence). The CDR3 spans 13 residues. Here the CDR3 reads CASSQGPPGGYTF. CDR3 sequence (DNA): TGTGCCAGCAGCCAGGGCCCACCGGGTGGCTACACCTTC.